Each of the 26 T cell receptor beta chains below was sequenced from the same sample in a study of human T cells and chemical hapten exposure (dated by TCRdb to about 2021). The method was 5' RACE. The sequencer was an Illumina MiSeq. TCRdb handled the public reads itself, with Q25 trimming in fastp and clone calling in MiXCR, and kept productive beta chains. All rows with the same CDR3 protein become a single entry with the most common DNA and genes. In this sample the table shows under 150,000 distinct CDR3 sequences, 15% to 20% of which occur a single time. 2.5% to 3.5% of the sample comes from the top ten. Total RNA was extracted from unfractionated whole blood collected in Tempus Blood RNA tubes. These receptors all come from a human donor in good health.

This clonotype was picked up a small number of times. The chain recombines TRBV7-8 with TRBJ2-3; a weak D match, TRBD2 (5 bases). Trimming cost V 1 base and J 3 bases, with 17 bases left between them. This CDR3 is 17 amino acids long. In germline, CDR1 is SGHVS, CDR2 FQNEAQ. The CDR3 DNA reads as TGTGCCAGCAGCTTAGTTCAATTAAGGCGAGGGACAGATACGCAGTATTTT. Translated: CASSLVQLRRGTDTQYF. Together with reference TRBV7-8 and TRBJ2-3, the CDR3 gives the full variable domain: GAGVSQSPRYKVAKRGQDVALRCDPISGHVSLFWYQQALGQGPEFLTYFQNEAQLDKSGLPSDRFFAERPEGSVSTLKIQRTQQEDSAVYLCASSLVQLRRGTDTQYFGPGTRLTVL.

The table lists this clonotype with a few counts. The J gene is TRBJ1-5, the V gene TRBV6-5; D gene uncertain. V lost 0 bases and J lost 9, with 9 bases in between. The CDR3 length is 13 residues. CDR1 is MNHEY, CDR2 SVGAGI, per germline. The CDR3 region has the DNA TGTGCCAGCAGTTACTCTCCGGGTGCGCCCCAGCATTTT. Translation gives CASSYSPGAPQHF.

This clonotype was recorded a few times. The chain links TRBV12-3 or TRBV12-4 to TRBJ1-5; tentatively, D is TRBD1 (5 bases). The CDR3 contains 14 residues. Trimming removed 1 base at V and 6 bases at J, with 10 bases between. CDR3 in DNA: TGTGCCAGCAGTTTAGGGCAGGGCGGTCAGCCCCAGCATTTT. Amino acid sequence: CASSLGQGGQPQHF.

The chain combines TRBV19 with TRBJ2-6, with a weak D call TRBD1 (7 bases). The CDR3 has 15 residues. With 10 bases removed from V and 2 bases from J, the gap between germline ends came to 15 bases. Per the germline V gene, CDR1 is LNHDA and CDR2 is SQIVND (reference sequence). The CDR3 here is CATKEGATGANVLTF. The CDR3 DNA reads TGTGCCACCAAGGAGGGGGCGACTGGGGCCAACGTCCTGACTTTC. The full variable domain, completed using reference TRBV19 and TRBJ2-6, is DGGITQSPKYLFRKEGQNVTLSCEQNLNHDAMYWYRQDPGQGLRLIYYSQIVNDFQKGDIAEGYSVSREKKESFPLTVTSAQKNPTAFYLCATKEGATGANVLTFGAGSRLTVL.

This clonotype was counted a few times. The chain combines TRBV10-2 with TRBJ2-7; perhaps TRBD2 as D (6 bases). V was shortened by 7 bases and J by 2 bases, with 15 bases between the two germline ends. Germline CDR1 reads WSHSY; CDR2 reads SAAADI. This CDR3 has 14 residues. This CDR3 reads CASMSGGNPYEQYF. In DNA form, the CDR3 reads TGCGCCAGCATGAGCGGAGGGAACCCCTACGAGCAGTACTTC.

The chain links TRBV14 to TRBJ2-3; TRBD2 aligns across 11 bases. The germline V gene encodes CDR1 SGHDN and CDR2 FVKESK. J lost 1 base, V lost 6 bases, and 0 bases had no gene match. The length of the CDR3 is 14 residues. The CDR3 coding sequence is TGTGCCAGCAGACTAGCGGGAGGCACAGATACGCAGTATTTT. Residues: CASRLAGGTDTQYF.

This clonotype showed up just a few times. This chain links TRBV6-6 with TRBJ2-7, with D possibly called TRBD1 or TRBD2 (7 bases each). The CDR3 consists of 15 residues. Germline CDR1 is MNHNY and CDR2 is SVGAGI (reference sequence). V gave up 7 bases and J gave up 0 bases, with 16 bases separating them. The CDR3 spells CASTQGGTVSYEQYF. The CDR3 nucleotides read TGTGCCAGCACCCAGGGGGGGACGGTCTCCTACGAGCAGTACTTC.

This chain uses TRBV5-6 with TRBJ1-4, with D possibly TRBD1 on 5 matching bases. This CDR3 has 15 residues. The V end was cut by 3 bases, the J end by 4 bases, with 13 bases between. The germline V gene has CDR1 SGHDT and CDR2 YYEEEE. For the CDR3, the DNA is TGTGCCAGCAGCTGGCAGGGAATCGGTAATGAAAAACTGTTTTTT. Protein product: CASSWQGIGNEKLFF.

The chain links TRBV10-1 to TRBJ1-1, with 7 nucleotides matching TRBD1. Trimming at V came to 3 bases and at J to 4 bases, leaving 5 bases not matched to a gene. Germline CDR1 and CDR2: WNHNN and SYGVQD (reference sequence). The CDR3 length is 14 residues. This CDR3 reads CASSDSAGGTEAFF. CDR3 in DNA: TGCGCCAGCAGTGACTCCGCAGGGGGCACTGAAGCTTTCTTT.

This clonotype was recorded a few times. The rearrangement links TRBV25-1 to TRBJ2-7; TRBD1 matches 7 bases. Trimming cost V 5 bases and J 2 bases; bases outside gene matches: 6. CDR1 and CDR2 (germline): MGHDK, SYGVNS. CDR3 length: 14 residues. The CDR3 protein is CASSRDSRPYEQYF. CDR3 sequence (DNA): TGTGCCAGCAGTCGGGACAGCCGACCCTACGAGCAGTACTTC.

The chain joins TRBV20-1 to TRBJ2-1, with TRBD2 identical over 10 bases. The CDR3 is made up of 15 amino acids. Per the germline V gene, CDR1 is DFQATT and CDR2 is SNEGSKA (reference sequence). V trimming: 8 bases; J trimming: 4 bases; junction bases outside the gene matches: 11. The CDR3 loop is CSCYALAGEYNEQFF. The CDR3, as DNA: TGCAGTTGCTACGCCCTAGCGGGGGAGTACAATGAGCAGTTCTTC.

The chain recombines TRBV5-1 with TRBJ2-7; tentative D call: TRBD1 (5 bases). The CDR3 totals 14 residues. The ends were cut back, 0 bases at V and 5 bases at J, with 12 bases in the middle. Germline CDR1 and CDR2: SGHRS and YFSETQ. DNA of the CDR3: TGCGCCAGCAGCTTGGTCCCAGGGTCGGACGAGCAGTACTTC. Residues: CASSLVPGSDEQYF.

CDR3 DNA sequence: TGTGCCAGCAGCTTAATGAAGTCACCCCTCCACTTT. It specifies CASSLMKSPLHF. The gene calls are TRBV7-8 and TRBJ1-6; D is uncertain. Germline V lookup: CDR1 SGHVS, CDR2 FQNEAQ. The CDR3 spans 12 residues. The germline V and J ends were trimmed by 2 bases and 10 bases, with 6 bases remaining between them.

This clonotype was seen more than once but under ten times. The DNA for the CDR3 is TGTGCCAGCACCCTGGGATCTGGGACCGGGCCCCTCCACTTT. Protein product: CASTLGSGTGPLHF. The rearrangement links TRBV27 to TRBJ1-6, with D possibly TRBD1 on 5 matching bases. Deletions cut 7 bases from V and 13 bases from J, with 20 bases between. Germline CDR1 reads MNHEY; CDR2 reads SMNVEV (reference sequence). The CDR3 consists of 14 residues.

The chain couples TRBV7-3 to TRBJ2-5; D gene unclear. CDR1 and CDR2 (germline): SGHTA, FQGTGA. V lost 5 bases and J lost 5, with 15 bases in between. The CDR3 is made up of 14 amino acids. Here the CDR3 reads CASSPQSGLETQYF. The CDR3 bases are TGTGCCAGCAGCCCCCAGAGTGGGTTGGAGACCCAGTACTTC.

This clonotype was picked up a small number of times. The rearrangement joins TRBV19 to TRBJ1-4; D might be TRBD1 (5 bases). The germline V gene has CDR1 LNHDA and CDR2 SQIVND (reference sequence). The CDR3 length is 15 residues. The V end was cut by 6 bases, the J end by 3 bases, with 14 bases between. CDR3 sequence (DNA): TGTGCCAGTAGCGCTGGGACCGCATCTAATGAAAAACTGTTTTTT. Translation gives CASSAGTASNEKLFF.

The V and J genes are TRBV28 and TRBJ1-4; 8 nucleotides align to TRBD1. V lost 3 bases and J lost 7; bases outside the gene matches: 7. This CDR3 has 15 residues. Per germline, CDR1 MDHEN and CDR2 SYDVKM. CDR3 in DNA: TGTGCCAGCAGTTTGGGCGGCAGGGGGCGTGAAAAACTGTTTTTT. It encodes CASSLGGRGREKLFF.

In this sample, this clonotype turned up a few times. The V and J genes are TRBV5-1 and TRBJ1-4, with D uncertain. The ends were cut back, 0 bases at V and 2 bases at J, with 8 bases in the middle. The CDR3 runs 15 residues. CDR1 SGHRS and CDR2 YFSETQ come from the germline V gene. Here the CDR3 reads CASSLGGLTNEKLFF. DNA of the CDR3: TGCGCCAGCAGCTTGGGAGGACTGACTAATGAAAAACTGTTTTTT.

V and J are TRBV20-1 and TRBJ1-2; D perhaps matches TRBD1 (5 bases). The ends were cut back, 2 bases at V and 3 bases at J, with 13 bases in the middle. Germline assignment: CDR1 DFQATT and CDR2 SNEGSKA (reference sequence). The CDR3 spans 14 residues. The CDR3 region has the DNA TGCAGTGCTAGACGGGACGAACAGGACTATGGCTACACCTTC. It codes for CSARRDEQDYGYTF.

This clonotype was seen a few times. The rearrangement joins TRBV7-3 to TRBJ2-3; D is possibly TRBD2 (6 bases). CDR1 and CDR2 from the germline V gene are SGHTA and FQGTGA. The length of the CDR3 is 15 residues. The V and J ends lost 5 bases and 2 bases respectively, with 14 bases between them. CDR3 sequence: CASSRGAGVTDTQYF. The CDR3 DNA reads TGTGCCAGCAGCCGCGGGGCCGGGGTCACAGATACGCAGTATTTT.

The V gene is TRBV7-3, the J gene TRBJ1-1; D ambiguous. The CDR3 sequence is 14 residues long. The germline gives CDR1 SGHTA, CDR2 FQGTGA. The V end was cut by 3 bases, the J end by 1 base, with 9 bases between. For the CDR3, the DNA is TGTGCCAGCAGCTTGACATTAGGGAACACTGAAGCTTTCTTT. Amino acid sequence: CASSLTLGNTEAFF.

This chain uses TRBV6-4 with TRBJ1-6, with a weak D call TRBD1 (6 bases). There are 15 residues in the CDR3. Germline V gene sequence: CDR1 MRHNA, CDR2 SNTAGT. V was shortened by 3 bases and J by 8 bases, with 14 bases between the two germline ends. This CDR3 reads CASSEGANWDSPLHF. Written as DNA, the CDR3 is TGTGCCAGCAGTGAGGGGGCGAACTGGGATTCACCCCTCCACTTT.

This chain's CDR3 is CASSRVTGAVNTEAFF. Written as DNA, the CDR3 is TGCGCCAGCAGCCGGGTTACAGGGGCGGTGAACACTGAAGCTTTCTTT. The chain carries TRBV5-1 and TRBJ1-1; 7 nucleotides align to TRBD1. Germline CDR1 SGHRS, CDR2 YFSETQ. The CDR3 consists of 16 residues. The V gene end was trimmed by 4 bases and the J gene end by 0 bases; junction bases not matched to a gene: 9.

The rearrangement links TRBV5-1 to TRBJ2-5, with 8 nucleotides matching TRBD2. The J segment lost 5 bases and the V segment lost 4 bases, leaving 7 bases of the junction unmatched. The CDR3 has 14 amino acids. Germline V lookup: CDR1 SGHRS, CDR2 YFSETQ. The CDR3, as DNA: TGCGCCAGCAGCCCCTCAGCGGGAGCTGAGACCCAGTACTTC. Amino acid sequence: CASSPSAGAETQYF.

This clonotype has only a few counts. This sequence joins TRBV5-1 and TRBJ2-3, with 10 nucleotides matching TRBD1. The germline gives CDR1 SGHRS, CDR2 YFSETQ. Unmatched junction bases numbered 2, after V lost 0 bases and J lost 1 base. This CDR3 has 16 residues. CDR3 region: CASSLAGTGGTDTQYF. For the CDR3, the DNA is TGCGCCAGCAGCTTGGCCGGGACAGGGGGCACAGATACGCAGTATTTT.

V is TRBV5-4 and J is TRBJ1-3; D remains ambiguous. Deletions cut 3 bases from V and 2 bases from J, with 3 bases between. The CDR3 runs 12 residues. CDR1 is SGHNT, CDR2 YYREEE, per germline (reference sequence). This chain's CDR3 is CASSWAGNTIYF. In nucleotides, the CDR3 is TGTGCCAGCAGCTGGGCTGGAAACACCATATATTTT.